The T cell receptor (beta chain) under discussion was sequenced for a study of blood T cells in healthy people across ages. The use of a sample-barcoded 5' primer and a J-beta primer mix characterized a second PCR of about 7 to 12 cycles. TCRdb processed the 5' RACE reads anew with MiXCR; each CDR3 protein has one entry. The table has about 780,000 distinct CDR3 sequences, roughly 24% seen once. This clonotype was counted only a few times. CDR1 and CDR2 (germline): DFQATT, SNEGSKA (reference sequence). The CDR3 covers 14 residues. Trimming left V 3 bases short and J 1 base short, with 12 bases between. These data also formed part of another study, on T cells of mothers and their children.

The sequence came from a boy aged 5-17 years in good health. The source material was blood. J is TRBJ2-5 and V is TRBV20-1; no firm D call. The CDR3 reads CSASTGGPQETQYF. For the CDR3, the DNA is TGCAGTGCTAGTACTGGCGGTCCCCAAGAGACCCAGTACTTC.